These T cell receptor beta chains were read from a single sample in a study of blood T cell repertoires in COVID-19. TCRdb's copy holds only in-frame clones and misses some; the assay was immunoSEQ multiplex PCR. This table holds over 130,000 clones, around 90% found once. Sequenced: peripheral blood. These receptors were collected from a woman in her sixties with active or convalescent COVID-19. Each CDR3 is given with its conserved first and last residue. D genes are given only for firm matches.

TRBD2 | TRBJ2-5 | TRBV12-5 | TGTGCTAGTGGTTCCACGATCGGACTAGCGGGGGGGCAGGAGACCCAGTACTTC | CASGSTIGLAGGQETQYF
. | TRBJ1-2 | TRBV12-3/TRBV12-4 | TGTGCCAGCAGCCAGGGCGACTATGGCTACACCTTC | CASSQGDYGYTF
TRBD2 | TRBJ2-7 | TRBV7-9 | TGTGCCAGCAGCTTAGTGGCTAGCGGGGGGATCGAGCAGTACTTC | CASSLVASGGIEQYF
. | TRBJ2-1 | TRBV21-1 | TGTGCCAGCAGCAAAGCGGGACTAGCGGGGGGATACAATGAGCAGTTCTTC | CASSKAGLAGGYNEQFF
TRBD1 | TRBJ2-1 | TRBV7-2 | TGTGCCAGCAGCTTACTCAGGGGGCCGAACAATGAGCAGTTCTTC | CASSLLRGPNNEQFF
TRBD2 | TRBJ2-7 | TRBV7-2 | TGTGCCAGCAGCTTAGGACTAGCGGGGTCCGAGCAGTACTTC | CASSLGLAGSEQYF
. | TRBJ2-2 | TRBV10-3 | TGTGCCATCGGGGGGACAGCCCGGCCGGGGGAGCTGTTTTTT | CAIGGTARPGELFF
TRBD1 | TRBJ1-1 | TRBV7-9 | TGTGCCAGCAGTATTGGGACAGGGGAGACTGAAGCTTTCTTT | CASSIGTGETEAFF
TRBD1 | TRBJ2-7 | TRBV18 | TGTGCCAGCTCACCGGGACAGGGACCCTACGAGCAGTACTTC | CASSPGQGPYEQYF
. | TRBJ2-3 | TRBV6-2/TRBV6-3 | TGTGCCAGCAGTCGAGTAGGGGATCCCACAGATACGCAGTATTTT | CASSRVGDPTDTQYF
. | TRBJ2-1 | TRBV5-6 | TGTGCCAGCAGCGAGGCCCCGGGGTTCTATGAGCAGTTCTTC | CASSEAPGFYEQFF
. | TRBJ2-5 | TRBV19 | TGTGCCAGTAGTGGGCCGGGGGACTTACGGGGGACCCAGTACTTC | CASSGPGDLRGTQYF
. | TRBJ2-2 | TRBV5-4 | TGTGCCAGCAGCCCGACGTGGAGAAACACCGGGGAGCTGTTTTTT | CASSPTWRNTGELFF
. | TRBJ1-4 | TRBV4-1 | TGCGCCAGCAGCCAAGACAGGGTAGCTAATGAAAAACTGTTTTTT | CASSQDRVANEKLFF
. | TRBJ2-2 | TRBV27 | TGTGCCAGCAGCCACACCAAAGGTAGCGTCGGGGAGCTGTTTTTT | CASSHTKGSVGELFF